The 22 T cell receptor beta chains given below trace back to one sample, sequenced in a study of blood T cell repertoires in COVID-19. Repertoires were generated with immunoSEQ multiplex PCR, while TCRdb's copy carries only in-frame clones and drops some. This table holds some 430,000 clones, less than 95% found once. The material sequenced was PBMCs or T cells enriched from blood (not recorded which). Receptors were obtained from a man in his late teens or twenties who had recovered from COVID-19.

This chain joins TRBV7-2 and TRBJ1-1; no clear D. Per the germline V gene, CDR1 is SGHTA and CDR2 is FQGNSA. The CDR3 loop spans 15 amino acids. The V end lost 0 bases, the J end lost 11 bases, and 19 bases lay between the germline ends. CDR3 sequence reads: CASSLAPLKGGNAFF. CDR3 coding DNA: TGTGCCAGCAGCTTAGCGCCCTTAAAGGGAGGAAACGCTTTCTTT.

The chain recombines TRBV11-1 with TRBJ1-6; TRBD1 agrees at 7 bases. Trimming took 5 bases from V and 7 from J; bases not matched to a gene: 11. This CDR3 comprises 16 residues. The germline CDR1 and CDR2 sequences are SGHAT and FQDESV (reference sequence). CDR3 protein: CASSPDRQGWNSPLHF. The CDR3 DNA reads as TGTGCCAGCAGCCCGGATCGACAGGGTTGGAATTCACCCCTCCACTTT.

J is TRBJ2-3 and V is TRBV21-1; the DNA was not used to check the table's D call, TRBD2. TRBV21-1 is classified as a pseudogene. The length of the CDR3 is 17 residues. The CDR3 region has the DNA TGTGCCAGCAGCGCTAGAGGACTAGCGGGGATCACAGATACGCAGTATTTT. Its translation: CASSARGLAGITDTQYF.

The rearrangement links TRBV6-5 to TRBJ1-5; TRBD1 matches 9 bases. V gave up 6 bases and J gave up 6 bases; unmatched junction bases: 9. The germline V gene has CDR1 MNHEY and CDR2 SVGAGI. This CDR3 is 15 amino acids long. For the CDR3, the DNA is TGTGCCAGCAGAGCCGGGACAGGGACTTTTCAGCCCCAGCATTTT. It translates to CASRAGTGTFQPQHF.

This chain joins TRBV24-1 and TRBJ1-2, with D unresolved. There are 16 residues in the CDR3. The germline V gene has CDR1 KGHDR and CDR2 SFDVKD. V lost 3 bases, J lost 4 bases, and 17 bases lay in between. This CDR3 reads CATSDPWTDFRYGYTF. The CDR3 DNA sequence: TGTGCCACCAGTGATCCGTGGACTGATTTTCGCTATGGCTACACCTTC.

The genes are TRBV2 and TRBJ1-4; no definite D call. The V gene's germline CDR1 is SNHLY and CDR2 FYNNEI. The CDR3 totals 15 residues. Trimming removed 3 bases from V and 6 bases from J, with 14 bases in between. CDR3 DNA sequence: TGTGCCAGCAGTGACTTCGGGGTTCAGTATGAAAAACTGTTTTTT. It yields the protein CASSDFGVQYEKLFF.

J is TRBJ2-5 and V is TRBV5-5, with TRBD1 matching 8 bases. The CDR3 spans 13 residues. Per germline, CDR1 SGHKS and CDR2 YYEKEE (reference sequence). Losses at the gene ends were 9 bases for V and 0 bases for J; bases not matched to a gene: 4. CDR3 residues: CATRQGHQETQYF. CDR3 DNA sequence: TGTGCCACCAGACAGGGGCACCAAGAGACCCAGTACTTC.

In regard to this clone: Within the sample, other DNA sequences also encode this same CDR3. The chain uses TRBV5-1 and TRBJ1-3; no firm D call. CDR1 and CDR2 (germline): SGHRS, YFSETQ. The CDR3 covers 15 residues. Trimming took 0 bases from V and 0 from J, leaving 7 bases between them. CDR3: CASSLAPGSGNTIYF. In DNA form, the CDR3 reads TGCGCCAGCAGCTTGGCCCCCGGCTCTGGAAACACCATATATTTT. Looking up the rest from reference TRBV5-1 and TRBJ1-3 gives the full variable domain: KAGVTQTPRYLIKTRGQQVTLSCSPISGHRSVSWYQQTPGQGLQFLFEYFSETQRNKGNFPGRFSGRQFSNSRSEMNVSTLELGDSALYLCASSLAPGSGNTIYFGEGSWLTVV.

The chain has TRBV28 and TRBJ1-1, with 8 bases fitting TRBD1. Trimming took 8 bases from V and 4 from J; bases not matched to a gene: 6. CDR1 and CDR2 (germline): MDHEN, SYDVKM. The CDR3 spans 13 residues. DNA for the CDR3: TGTGCCAGCTGCCGGACAGGGTGCACTGAAGCTTTCTTT. Amino acid sequence: CASCRTGCTEAFF.

The V gene is TRBV19, the J gene TRBJ2-1, with TRBD2 as a possible D gene (6 bases). V lost 6 bases, J lost 5 bases, and 20 bases lay in between. This CDR3 is built from 16 residues. Germline V gene data show CDR1 as LNHDA and CDR2 as SQIVND (reference sequence). DNA for the CDR3: TGTGCCAGTAGCCGGGGGACTTCCCACTTGGACAATGAGCAGTTCTTC. It specifies CASSRGTSHLDNEQFF.

This clone turned up a few times. This chain's CDR3 is CASTQPGTDRANYGYTF. Written as DNA, the CDR3 is TGTGCCAGCACCCAGCCGGGGACGGACAGGGCTAACTATGGCTACACCTTC. This chain uses TRBV7-2 with TRBJ1-2, with TRBD1 matching over 8 bases. The CDR3 is made up of 17 amino acids. With V trimmed by 7 bases and J by 0 bases, 13 bases remained unmatched. Germline lookup yields CDR1 SGHTA and CDR2 FQGNSA.

This clone was counted only a few times. The chain is built from TRBV2 and TRBJ1-3; D possibly corresponds to TRBD1 (6 bases). CDR1 SNHLY and CDR2 FYNNEI come from the germline V gene. The germline V and J ends were trimmed by 3 bases and 0 bases, with 12 bases remaining between them. This CDR3 is built from 16 residues. CDR3 nucleotides: TGTGCCAGCAGTGATTCTTCAGGGGTCTCTGGAAACACCATATATTTT. Its protein is CASSDSSGVSGNTIYF. The full variable domain, its missing parts supplied by reference TRBV2 and TRBJ1-3, is EPEVTQTPSHQVTQMGQEVILRCVPISNHLYFYWYRQILGQKVEFLVSFYNNEISEKSEIFDDQFSVERPDGSNFTLKIRSTKLEDSAMYFCASSDSSGVSGNTIYFGEGSWLTVV.

The chain has TRBV2 and TRBJ2-1, with 13 bases that match TRBD2. The trim removed 6 bases at V and 4 bases at J, leaving 3 bases unmatched. The germline V gene encodes CDR1 SNHLY and CDR2 FYNNEI. The length of the CDR3 is 15 residues. The CDR3, as DNA: TGTGCCAGCAGGAAGACTAGCGGGAGGTACAATGAGCAGTTCTTC. Translated, it gives CASRKTSGRYNEQFF.

The count of this clone is one. This chain connects TRBV30 to TRBJ1-6; D possibly corresponds to TRBD1 (5 bases). Trimming took 3 bases from V and 4 from J, leaving 16 bases between them. CDR3 length equals 16 residues. Germline V lookup: CDR1 GTSNPN, CDR2 SVGIG (reference sequence). The CDR3 coding sequence is TGTGCCTGGAGCCCGAGGACCCGACAGTATAATTCACCCCTCCACTTT. Protein: CAWSPRTRQYNSPLHF.

This clone was observed a single time. The chain's CDR3 is CASSYLPGNTEAFF. CDR3 nucleotide sequence: TGTGCCAGCAGTTACCTTCCGGGGAACACTGAAGCTTTCTTT. The chain carries TRBV6-5 and TRBJ1-1; D call uncertain. The V and J ends lost 2 bases and 1 base respectively, with 8 bases between them. Germline V gene lookup returns CDR1 MNHEY and CDR2 SVGAGI. The CDR3 runs 14 residues.

This clone occurred a few times. The chain joins TRBV7-9 to TRBJ2-7, with 13 bases lining up with TRBD2. Germline-derived CDR1 and CDR2 are SEHNR and FQNEAQ (reference sequence). Trimming removed 9 bases from V and 5 bases from J; junction bases left unmatched: 4. CDR3 size: 13 residues. DNA for the CDR3: TGTGCCAGTGGGACTAGCGGGAAAGACGAGCAGTACTTC. This sequence encodes CASGTSGKDEQYF. Together with reference TRBV7-9 and TRBJ2-7, the CDR3 gives the full variable domain: DTGVSQNPRHKITKRGQNVTFRCDPISEHNRLYWYRQTLGQGPEFLTYFQNEAQLEKSRLLSDRFSAERPKGSFSTLEIQRTEQGDSAMYLCASGTSGKDEQYFGPGTRLTVT.

This chain connects TRBV10-3 to TRBJ2-5, with 9 bases matching TRBD1. J was trimmed by 5 bases and V by 3 bases; bases with no gene match: 7. CDR1 is ENHRY and CDR2 is SYGVKD in the germline V gene. The CDR3 is 15 amino acids. The DNA of the CDR3 is TGTGCCATCAGTGAAACAGGGGGCCTCGGGGAGACCCAGTACTTC. Its translation is CAISETGGLGETQYF.

The chain carries TRBV5-8 and TRBJ2-5; 8 positions match TRBD2. Trimming cost V 0 bases and J 5 bases; bases outside gene matches: 9. In germline, CDR1 is SGHTS, CDR2 YDEGEE. The length of the CDR3 is 16 residues. The DNA for the CDR3 is TGTGCCAGCAGCTTGGGGGGACTAGTGGGTGTTGAGACCCAGTACTTC. Its protein is CASSLGGLVGVETQYF.

The rearrangement joins TRBV19 to TRBJ2-2; 7 bases match TRBD2. Germline assignment: CDR1 LNHDA and CDR2 SQIVND (reference sequence). J was trimmed by 4 bases and V by 1 base; bases with no gene match: 3. The CDR3 is 15 residues long. The CDR3, as DNA: TGTGCCAGTAGTATAGGTGGCGGGGGCACCGGGGAGCTGTTTTTT. Protein: CASSIGGGGTGELFF. The variable domain in full, completed from reference TRBV19 and TRBJ2-2, reads DGGITQSPKYLFRKEGQNVTLSCEQNLNHDAMYWYRQDPGQGLRLIYYSQIVNDFQKGDIAEGYSVSREKKESFPLTVTSAQKNPTAFYLCASSIGGGGTGELFFGEGSRLTVL.

The CDR3 is CASSYRDSNSPLHF. The CDR3 DNA sequence: TGTGCCAGCAGCTACCGGGACAGTAATTCACCCCTCCACTTT. The chain joins TRBV7-2 to TRBJ1-6; 7 bases agree with TRBD1. The V and J ends lost 4 bases and 6 bases, in that order; junction bases with no gene match: 3. The CDR3 sequence is 14 residues long. CDR1 SGHTA and CDR2 FQGNSA come from the germline V gene.

This clone has only a few counts. J is TRBJ1-1 and V is TRBV19; no clear D gene. The CDR3 loop spans 15 amino acids. V lost 3 bases and J lost 1, with 12 bases in between. Germline lookup yields CDR1 LNHDA and CDR2 SQIVND (reference sequence). CDR3 protein: CASSIAASANTEAFF. The CDR3 DNA is TGTGCCAGTAGTATCGCGGCCTCGGCGAACACTGAAGCTTTCTTT.

The V gene is TRBV28, the J gene TRBJ2-1; 12 bases are a match to TRBD2. The J segment lost 6 bases and the V segment lost 5 bases, leaving 5 bases of the junction unmatched. Germline V lookup: CDR1 MDHEN, CDR2 SYDVKM. The CDR3 covers 15 residues. CDR3 sequence reads: CASSETSGRFNEQFF. The CDR3 nucleotides read TGTGCCAGCAGTGAAACTAGCGGGAGGTTCAATGAGCAGTTCTTC.